The sample holds a few counts of the clone carrying this T cell receptor (beta chain). Antigen specificity is unknown. The entry originates in a study of cytomegalovirus exposure and HLA in healthy donors. Study in general: T cells numbering around 190 million yielded some 110 million unique TCR beta sequences in an earlier analysis. Points from the study as a whole: Follow-up analysis later connected one missense variant in DCLRE1C with trimming of TCR beta V- and J-genes. In a later analysis, at a false discovery rate of 0.05, fewer than 20,000 TCR beta sequences were associated with HLA alleles.

It was with 60 Vbeta and 13 Jbeta primers that the PCR ran. The method was immunoSEQ multiplex PCR; TCRdb's version includes in-frame clones alone and lacks a portion of them. The data show fewer than 200,000 clones, with about 82% seen just once and 0.7% to 0.85% held by the top ten. Germline V gene data show CDR1 as MNHEY and CDR2 as SVGAGI. The CDR3 runs to 13 residues. V shed 5 bases and J shed 0 bases, with 8 bases lying between them. The clonotype comes from a female donor in good health and CMV-seronegative. The J gene is TRBJ2-7, the V gene TRBV6-5, with D unresolved. The sequenced material came from PBMCs. CDR3 DNA sequence: TGTGCCAGCAGTGGGCCAGGCTCCTACGAGCAGTACTTC. Translating it yields CASSGPGSYEQYF.